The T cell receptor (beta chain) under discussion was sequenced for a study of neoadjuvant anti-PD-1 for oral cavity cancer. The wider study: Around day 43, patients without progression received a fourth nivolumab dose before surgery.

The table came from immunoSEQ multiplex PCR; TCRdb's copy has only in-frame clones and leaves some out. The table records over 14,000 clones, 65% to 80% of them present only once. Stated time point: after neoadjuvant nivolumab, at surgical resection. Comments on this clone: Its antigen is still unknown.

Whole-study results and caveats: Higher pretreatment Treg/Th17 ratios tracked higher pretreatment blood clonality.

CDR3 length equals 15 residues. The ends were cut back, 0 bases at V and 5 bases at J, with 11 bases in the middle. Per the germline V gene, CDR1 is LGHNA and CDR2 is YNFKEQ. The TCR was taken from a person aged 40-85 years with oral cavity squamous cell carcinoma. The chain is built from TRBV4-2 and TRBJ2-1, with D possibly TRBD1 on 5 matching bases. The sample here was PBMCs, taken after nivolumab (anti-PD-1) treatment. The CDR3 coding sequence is TGTGCCAGCAGCCAAGATCCGGCAGGGAACAATGAGCAGTTCTTC. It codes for CASSQDPAGNNEQFF.